Below, 32 T cell receptor beta chains from the same sample are listed, as sequenced in a study of shared clonotypes between healthy human individuals (dated by TCRdb to the early 2020s). The receptor library was made with the immunoSEQ multiplex PCR assay. TCRdb re-hosts the immuneACCESS table, in-frame sequences only. Its copies lack some clones; in the studies checked, an unresolved V gene accounts for under half of them, and the cause for the rest is not known. Recorded for this sample are about 1.1 million clones; roughly 74% of them occurred a single time. Under 0.65% of the sample belongs to the ten largest clones. Sequences were obtained from memory CD4+ T cells from PBMCs. The cell subset or site label, as the study defines it: CD45RA-negative fraction. The source is a man between 18 and 29 years old in good health. Some clones in this sample may be carry-over from other donors' samples.

As to this clone: Given a much more abundant clone one base away, this may be a read error. This rearrangement joins TRBV6-5 to TRBJ2-7, with 7 positions matching TRBD1. The germline gives CDR1 MNHEY, CDR2 SVGAGI. Losses at the gene ends were 6 bases for V and 3 bases for J; bases not matched to a gene: 2. The CDR3 runs to 12 residues. This CDR3 is CASSRQGYEQYF. CDR3 coding DNA: TGTGCCAGCAGCCGACAGGGCTACGAGCAGTACTTC.

This clone showed up just once. This chain joins TRBV5-1 and TRBJ1-1; 7 bases line up with TRBD1. V dropped 4 bases and J dropped 0; count of bases not matched to a gene: 12. Germline V gene lookup returns CDR1 SGHRS and CDR2 YFSETQ. CDR3 length equals 17 residues. CDR3 nucleotides: TGCGCCAGCAGCCCGGAACCCGGGACAGCTGTGAACACTGAAGCTTTCTTT. Translating it yields CASSPEPGTAVNTEAFF.

As to this clone: The same CDR3 arises from other DNA sequences in this sample as well. The chain uses TRBV29-1 and TRBJ2-1; tentatively, D is TRBD1 (6 bases). Germline V gene data show CDR1 as SQVTM and CDR2 as ANQGSEA. The CDR3 totals 12 residues. The ends were cut back, 4 bases at V and 2 bases at J, with 6 bases in the middle. The CDR3 here is CSVGGPYNEQFF. The CDR3 DNA reads as TGCAGCGTTGGGGGGCCCTACAATGAGCAGTTCTTC.

J is TRBJ2-3 and V is TRBV5-1; the match to TRBD2 covers 11 bases. Looked up from germline, CDR1 is SGHRS and CDR2 is YFSETQ. V gave up 3 bases and J gave up 2 bases; unmatched junction bases: 8. CDR3 length: 17 residues. The DNA of the CDR3 is TGCGCCAGCAGCTGGCTTGGTAGCGGGGGGGTCACAGATACGCAGTATTTT. The encoded protein is CASSWLGSGGVTDTQYF.

The rearrangement links TRBV28 to TRBJ1-5; no clear D gene. The germline V gene encodes CDR1 MDHEN and CDR2 SYDVKM. This CDR3 has 14 residues. V was shortened by 3 bases and J by 0 bases, with 6 bases between the two germline ends. CDR3 nucleotide sequence: TGTGCCAGCAGTTTCCCCTATAGCAATCAGCCCCAGCATTTT. Translation: CASSFPYSNQPQHF.

A remark on this clone: Different DNA sequences within this sample yield the same CDR3. The rearrangement joins TRBV28 to TRBJ2-3; D is perhaps TRBD2 (6 bases). The CDR3 loop spans 14 amino acids. Germline CDR1 is MDHEN and CDR2 is SYDVKM. With 6 bases removed from V and 0 bases from J, the gap between germline ends came to 10 bases. CDR3 protein: CASSRRGSTDTQYF. For the CDR3, the DNA is TGTGCCAGCAGCAGGAGGGGTAGCACAGATACGCAGTATTTT.

Turning to this clone: Other DNA sequences in the same sample also yield this CDR3. CDR3 amino acids: CASSFGVSGNTIYF. The DNA of the CDR3 is TGCGCCAGCAGCTTTGGAGTCTCTGGAAACACCATATATTTT. The rearrangement joins TRBV5-1 to TRBJ1-3; D is unclear. CDR1 is SGHRS and CDR2 is YFSETQ in the germline V gene. The CDR3 loop spans 14 amino acids. Trimming removed 2 bases at V and 0 bases at J, with 6 bases between.

V usage is TRBV7-3 and J usage is TRBJ1-4; maybe TRBD1 (5 bases). This CDR3 is 17 amino acids long. V shed 1 base and J shed 0 bases, with 12 bases lying between them. Per germline, CDR1 SGHTA and CDR2 FQGTGA. The CDR3 sequence is CASSLIGGVATNEKLFF. The CDR3 DNA reads as TGTGCCAGCAGCTTAATAGGAGGGGTTGCAACTAATGAAAAACTGTTTTTT. Full variable domain (rest looked up from reference TRBV7-3 and TRBJ1-4): GAGVSQTPSNKVTEKGKYVELRCDPISGHTALYWYRQSLGQGPEFLIYFQGTGAADDSGLPNDRFFAVRPEGSVSTLKIQRTERGDSAVYLCASSLIGGVATNEKLFFGSGTQLSVL.

This clone came up a few times. Other DNA variants within this sample encode the same CDR3. The CDR3 protein is CASSLTSGGNEQFF. CDR3 sequence (DNA): TGCGCCAGCAGCTTGACTAGCGGGGGGAATGAGCAGTTCTTC. This sequence joins TRBV5-1 and TRBJ2-1; 12 bases line up with TRBD2. Germline values: CDR1 SGHRS, CDR2 YFSETQ. The CDR3 extends over 14 amino acids. The ends lost 1 base at V and 7 bases at J; junction bases unmatched: 0.

Worth noting for this clone: At the DNA level, this CDR3 is encoded by other sequences in the same sample as well. The CDR3 is CASSSTGSNQPQHF. CDR3 bases: TGTGCCAGCAGCTCTACAGGGAGCAATCAGCCCCAGCATTTT. The J gene is TRBJ1-5, the V gene TRBV7-9; D might be TRBD1 (6 bases). V was clipped by 4 bases and J by 1 base, with 8 bases between them. Germline CDR1 reads SEHNR; CDR2 reads FQNEAQ (reference sequence). This CDR3 comprises 14 residues.

The J gene is TRBJ2-1, the V gene TRBV30, with 11 bases that match TRBD1. Looked up from germline, CDR1 is GTSNPN and CDR2 is SVGIG (reference sequence). Germline trimming cut 3 bases from V and 4 bases from J; bases unmatched to any gene: 11. The CDR3 consists of 17 residues. The CDR3 region is CAWSVSGTGGFYNEQFF. CDR3 nucleotide sequence: TGTGCCTGGAGCGTATCTGGGACAGGGGGGTTTTACAATGAGCAGTTCTTC. Combining the CDR3 with reference TRBV30 and TRBJ2-1 gives the whole variable domain SQTIHQWPATLVQPVGSPLSLECTVEGTSNPNLYWYRQAAGRGLQLLFYSVGIGQISSEVPQNLSASRPQDRQFILSSKKLLLSDSGFYLCAWSVSGTGGFYNEQFFGPGTRLTVL.

This rearrangement joins TRBV5-1 to TRBJ2-1, with D uncertain. Germline V gene lookup returns CDR1 SGHRS and CDR2 YFSETQ. With 0 bases removed from V and 6 bases from J, the gap between germline ends came to 10 bases. CDR3 length equals 14 residues. The CDR3 DNA reads TGCGCCAGCAGCTTGGAACGGGCGAGCAATGAGCAGTTCTTC. As protein: CASSLERASNEQFF.

The table lists this clone with a few counts. The CDR3 loop reads CASSLGGRSVYGYTF. The CDR3 DNA sequence: TGTGCCAGCAGTTTAGGTGGCAGGTCGGTGTACGGCTACACCTTC. The rearrangement uses TRBV28 and TRBJ1-2; D gene uncertain. This CDR3 is 15 amino acids long. Germline V CDR1 and CDR2: MDHEN, SYDVKM. Deletions cut 2 bases from V and 8 bases from J, with 18 bases between.

As to this clone: This sample also contains other DNA sequences that code for the same CDR3. J is TRBJ2-5 and V is TRBV5-6, with 8 positions matching TRBD2. Germline V gene sequence: CDR1 SGHDT, CDR2 YYEEEE. This CDR3 is 13 amino acids long. V lost 4 bases and J lost 4; bases outside the gene matches: 3. The CDR3 reads CASSPRGGETQYF. The CDR3 region has the DNA TGTGCCAGCAGCCCACGGGGGGGAGAGACCCAGTACTTC.

This clone has a handful of counts. The V and J genes are TRBV11-3 and TRBJ1-2; D is possibly TRBD1 (6 bases). V dropped 3 bases and J dropped 8 bases, with 10 bases sitting between them. From germline, CDR1 is SGHNT and CDR2 YENEEA. The CDR3 length is 12 residues. CDR3 nucleotide sequence: TGTGCCAGCAGCTTCCAGGGGCACGGCTACACCTTC. Translated: CASSFQGHGYTF.

The V and J genes are TRBV15 and TRBJ2-2; no definite D call. The V end was cut by 5 bases, the J end by 6 bases, with 13 bases between. CDR1 is LNHNV and CDR2 is YYDKDF in the germline V gene (reference sequence). This CDR3 has 14 amino acids. Written as DNA, the CDR3 is TGTGCCACCAGCGAGGAACTGTACTCCGGGGAGCTGTTTTTT. It translates to CATSEELYSGELFF.

The chain combines TRBV6-6 with TRBJ1-5; possibly TRBD1 for D (6 bases). The CDR3 contains 15 residues. Germline V gene lookup returns CDR1 MNHNY and CDR2 SVGAGI (reference sequence). V was cut by 5 bases and J by 0 bases, with 11 bases left in between. Written as DNA, the CDR3 is TGTGCCAGCAGTCGTCAGGGGAATAGCAATCAGCCCCAGCATTTT. It translates to CASSRQGNSNQPQHF.

The chain couples TRBV30 to TRBJ2-5; no clear D gene. Between the trimmed V and J ends, which lost 2 bases and 5 bases, there was a span of 12 bases. Germline lookup yields CDR1 GTSNPN and CDR2 SVGIG (reference sequence). CDR3 length: 13 amino acids. For the CDR3, the DNA is TGTGCCTGGAGTAACTCACTGGGGGAGACCCAGTACTTC. Protein sequence: CAWSNSLGETQYF.

J is TRBJ1-3 and V is TRBV6-5, with D possibly being TRBD1 (6 bases). Germline CDR1 reads MNHEY; CDR2 reads SVGAGI. The V end was cut by 6 bases, the J end by 3 bases, with 12 bases between. The CDR3 covers 14 residues. The chain's CDR3 is CASSRRTDGNTIYF. CDR3 in DNA: TGTGCCAGCAGCAGGAGGACAGATGGAAACACCATATATTTT.

This clone was counted once. The rearrangement joins TRBV7-9 to TRBJ1-4; 8 nucleotides agree with TRBD1. CDR1 and CDR2 from the germline V gene are SEHNR and FQNEAQ (reference sequence). J was trimmed by 8 bases and V by 5 bases; bases with no gene match: 10. This CDR3 comprises 15 residues. The CDR3 here is CASSPQGALNEKLFF. As DNA, the CDR3 is TGTGCCAGCAGCCCTCAGGGGGCGCTGAACGAAAAACTGTTTTTT.

The chain joins TRBV28 to TRBJ2-3; 7 bases are shared with TRBD1. V lost 6 bases, J lost 2 bases, and 14 bases stayed unmatched. CDR3 size: 17 residues. Germline CDR1 and CDR2: MDHEN and SYDVKM. The chain's CDR3 is CASSYNRGLLNTDTQYF. CDR3 coding DNA: TGTGCCAGCAGCTACAACAGGGGCCTCCTAAACACAGATACGCAGTATTTT. The full variable domain, with the rest looked up from reference TRBV28 and TRBJ2-3, is DVKVTQSSRYLVKRTGEKVFLECVQDMDHENMFWYRQDPGLGLRLIYFSYDVKMKEKGDIPEGYSVSREKKERFSLILESASTNQTSMYLCASSYNRGLLNTDTQYFGPGTRLTVL.

The gene calls are TRBV10-3 and TRBJ2-5; D gene uncertain. The CDR3 runs to 13 residues. Germline assignment: CDR1 ENHRY and CDR2 SYGVKD. The V and J ends lost 4 bases and 1 base respectively, with 7 bases between them. CDR3 DNA: TGTGCCATCAGTGCGAAGGCCCAAGAGACCCAGTACTTC. Protein: CAISAKAQETQYF.

V is TRBV5-4 and J is TRBJ2-1; the match to TRBD2 covers 7 bases. The CDR3 is 14 amino acids. Looked up from germline, CDR1 is SGHNT and CDR2 is YYREEE (reference sequence). Trimming took 0 bases from V and 9 from J; bases not matched to a gene: 6. For the CDR3, the DNA is TGTGCCAGCAGCTTGGTTTGGGAGGGAGGTGAGCAGTTCTTC. Its protein is CASSLVWEGGEQFF. The whole variable domain, filled in from reference TRBV5-4 and TRBJ2-1, reads ETGVTQSPTHLIKTRGQQVTLRCSSQSGHNTVSWYQQALGQGPQFIFQYYREEENGRGNFPPRFSGLQFPNYSSELNVNALELDDSALYLCASSLVWEGGEQFFGPGTRLTVL.

A few counts support this clone. This CDR3 is CASWTPTLAGDEQYF. The CDR3 DNA reads as TGTGCCAGCTGGACCCCAACGCTTGCCGGCGACGAGCAGTACTTC. The V and J genes are TRBV2 and TRBJ2-7; no clear D. Trimming removed 8 bases from V and 5 bases from J, with 22 bases in between. Germline values: CDR1 SNHLY, CDR2 FYNNEI. The CDR3 contains 15 residues. The variable domain in full, completed from reference TRBV2 and TRBJ2-7, reads EPEVTQTPSHQVTQMGQEVILRCVPISNHLYFYWYRQILGQKVEFLVSFYNNEISEKSEIFDDQFSVERPDGSNFTLKIRSTKLEDSAMYFCASWTPTLAGDEQYFGPGTRLTVT.

The chain joins TRBV27 to TRBJ1-4, with D possibly matching TRBD1 (5 bases). This CDR3 contains 14 residues. The germline V gene has CDR1 MNHEY and CDR2 SMNVEV (reference sequence). Trimming pared 8 bases from V and 8 bases from J, leaving 18 bases between. The CDR3 sequence is CASRTGLEEEKLFF. The DNA for the CDR3 is TGTGCCAGCCGGACGGGGCTTGAAGAGGAAAAACTGTTTTTT.

This clone was seen only a few times. The chain employs TRBV5-6 and TRBJ2-1; maybe TRBD1 (6 bases). V was cut by 2 bases and J by 2 bases, with 11 bases left in between. The germline CDR1 and CDR2 sequences are SGHDT and YYEEEE. The CDR3 has 15 residues. The chain's CDR3 is CASSLEGQTYNEQFF. The DNA of the CDR3 is TGTGCCAGCAGCTTAGAGGGACAAACCTACAATGAGCAGTTCTTC.

The V gene is TRBV5-1, the J gene TRBJ2-5; 8 nucleotides match TRBD2. From germline, CDR1 is SGHRS and CDR2 YFSETQ. Trimming at V came to 4 bases and at J to 2 bases, leaving 4 bases not matched to a gene. The CDR3 is made up of 14 amino acids. The CDR3 DNA reads TGCGCCAGCAGCCCTACTAGCGGACAAGAGACCCAGTACTTC. Its protein is CASSPTSGQETQYF. The full variable domain, in which reference TRBV5-1 and TRBJ2-5 provide the parts outside the CDR3, is KAGVTQTPRYLIKTRGQQVTLSCSPISGHRSVSWYQQTPGQGLQFLFEYFSETQRNKGNFPGRFSGRQFSNSRSEMNVSTLELGDSALYLCASSPTSGQETQYFGPGTRLLVL.

The rearrangement joins TRBV28 to TRBJ2-3, with D hard to call. Looked up from germline, CDR1 is MDHEN and CDR2 is SYDVKM. Trimming stripped 2 bases from V and 0 bases from J, with 18 bases between. There are 18 residues in the CDR3. The CDR3 coding sequence is TGTGCCAGCAGTTTAAGTGGGGTGGGGTGGTCTAGCACAGATACGCAGTATTTT. Translated, it gives CASSLSGVGWSSTDTQYF.

The chain links TRBV9 to TRBJ2-5, with 7 bases fitting TRBD1. The V gene end was trimmed by 4 bases and the J gene end by 0 bases; junction bases not matched to a gene: 6. Per germline, CDR1 SGDLS and CDR2 YYNGEE. The CDR3 contains 15 residues. The CDR3 here is CASSSDRAHQETQYF. For the CDR3, the DNA is TGTGCCAGCAGCTCAGACAGGGCCCACCAAGAGACCCAGTACTTC.

The chain couples TRBV7-3 to TRBJ1-3; the D is unclear. V was cut by 2 bases and J by 2 bases, with 7 bases left in between. The CDR3 is 14 residues long. Germline CDR1 reads SGHTA; CDR2 reads FQGTGA. CDR3 bases: TGTGCCAGCAGCTTAGATGGGCCTGGAAACACCATATATTTT. Protein product: CASSLDGPGNTIYF.

This sequence joins TRBV5-1 and TRBJ2-7; 7 bases are shared with TRBD1. Germline values: CDR1 SGHRS, CDR2 YFSETQ. The V gene end was trimmed by 4 bases and the J gene end by 2 bases; junction bases not matched to a gene: 9. This CDR3 spans 15 amino acids. The CDR3 is CASSAQPGQTYEQYF. The CDR3 bases are TGCGCCAGCAGCGCCCAACCGGGACAGACCTACGAGCAGTACTTC.

Of note for this clone: The sample carries other DNA sequences with the same CDR3. CDR3 sequence (DNA): TGTGCCAGCAGCGTCAGGGGGGTGGATGAGCAGTTCTTC. Its protein is CASSVRGVDEQFF. The rearrangement uses TRBV9 and TRBJ2-1; the D gene is possibly TRBD1 (7 bases). Trimming shortened V by 2 bases and J by 8 bases, and 11 bases separated the two germline ends. CDR1 is SGDLS and CDR2 is YYNGEE in the germline V gene. The CDR3 is 13 amino acids. The full variable domain, rest sourced from reference TRBV9 and TRBJ2-1, is DSGVTQTPKHLITATGQRVTLRCSPRSGDLSVYWYQQSLDQGLQFLIQYYNGEERAKGNILERFSAQQFPDLHSELNLSSLELGDSALYFCASSVRGVDEQFFGPGTRLTVL.